The T cell receptor (beta chain) described here comes from a study of CD8 T cells in ankylosing spondylitis. TCRdb independently ran MiXCR on the 5' RACE reads; one entry per CDR3 protein. The sample has over 75,000 distinct CDR3 sequences; roughly 8.8% are singletons. Germline V gene data show CDR1 as SEHNR and CDR2 as FQNEAQ (reference sequence). The CDR3 is made up of 11 amino acids. Trimming left V 1 base short and J 9 bases short, with 4 bases between. General observations from the study: In ankylosing spondylitis patients, matched synovial fluid reportedly showed significant enrichment of disease-linked clones. Disease-linked clones had a CD8+ phenotype and relatively low frequency in peripheral blood. It appeared that ankylosing spondylitis blood was characterized by a TCR beta motif of several highly homologous variants.

This clonotype has a handful of counts. Its antigen is unidentified. Source material: blood, either unsorted or a sorted T cell fraction (not recorded which). The origin of this receptor is a male donor with ankylosing spondylitis or in good health (not recorded which). This chain connects TRBV7-9 to TRBJ2-1; no reliable D call. Here the CDR3 DNA reads TGTGCCAGCAGCTTAGACTTTGAGCAGTTCTTC. As protein: CASSLDFEQFF.